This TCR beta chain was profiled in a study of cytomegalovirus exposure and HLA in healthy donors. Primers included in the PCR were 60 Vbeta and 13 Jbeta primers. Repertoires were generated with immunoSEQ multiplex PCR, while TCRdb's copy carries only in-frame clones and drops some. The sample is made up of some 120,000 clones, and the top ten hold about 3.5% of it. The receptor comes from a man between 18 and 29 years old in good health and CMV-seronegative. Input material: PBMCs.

The CDR3 loop reads CASSRTGLAGVTGELFF. The CDR3 DNA reads TGTGCCAGCAGTAGAACGGGACTAGCGGGAGTCACCGGGGAGCTGTTTTTT. The genes are TRBV28 and TRBJ2-2; 14 nucleotides align to TRBD2. The ends lost 5 bases at V and 4 bases at J; junction bases unmatched: 6. This CDR3 region has 17 residues. Germline V gene data show CDR1 as MDHEN and CDR2 as SYDVKM.